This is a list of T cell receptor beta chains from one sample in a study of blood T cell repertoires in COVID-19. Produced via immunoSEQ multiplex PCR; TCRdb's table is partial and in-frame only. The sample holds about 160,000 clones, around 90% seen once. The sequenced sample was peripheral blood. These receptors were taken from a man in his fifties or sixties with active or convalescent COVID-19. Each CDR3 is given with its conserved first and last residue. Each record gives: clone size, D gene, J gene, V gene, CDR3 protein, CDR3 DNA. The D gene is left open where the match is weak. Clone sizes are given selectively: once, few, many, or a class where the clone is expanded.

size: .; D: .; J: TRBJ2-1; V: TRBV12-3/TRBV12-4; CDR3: CASSTIEVQFF; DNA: TGTGCCAGCAGTACCATAGAGGTGCAGTTCTTC
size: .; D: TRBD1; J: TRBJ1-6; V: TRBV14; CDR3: CASSPGGNSPLHF; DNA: TGTGCCAGCTCCCCAGGGGGTAATTCACCCCTCCACTTT
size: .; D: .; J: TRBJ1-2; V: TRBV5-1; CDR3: CASSLSGQGYGYTF; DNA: TGCGCCAGCAGCTTGTCCGGACAAGGCTATGGCTACACCTTC
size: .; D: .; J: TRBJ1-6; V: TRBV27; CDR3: CASSLGEESSYNSPLHF; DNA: TGTGCCAGCAGTTTAGGGGAGGAGAGCTCCTATAATTCACCCCTCCACTTT
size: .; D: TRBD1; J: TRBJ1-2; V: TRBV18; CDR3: CASSQGASGYTF; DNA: TGTGCCAGCTCACAGGGGGCGAGTGGCTACACCTTC
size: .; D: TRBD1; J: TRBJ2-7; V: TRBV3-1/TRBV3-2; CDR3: CASSWGQGPYYEQYF; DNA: TGTGCCAGCAGCTGGGGACAGGGCCCCTACTACGAGCAGTACTTC
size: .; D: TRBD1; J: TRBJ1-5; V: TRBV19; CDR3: CASSIRTGNNQPQHF; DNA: TGTGCCAGTAGTATTCGGACAGGGAACAATCAGCCCCAGCATTTT
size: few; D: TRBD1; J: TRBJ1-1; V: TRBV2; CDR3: CASSRTGAPNTEAFF; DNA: TGTGCCAGCAGCCGGACAGGGGCCCCGAACACTGAAGCTTTCTTT
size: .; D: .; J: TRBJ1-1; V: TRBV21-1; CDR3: CASSNGLTPATEAFF; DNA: TGTGCCAGCAGCAATGGACTAACACCCGCCACTGAAGCTTTCTTT
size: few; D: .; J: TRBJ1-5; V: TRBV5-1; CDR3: CASSLVSRFDQPQHF; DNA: TGCGCCAGCAGCTTGGTGTCCAGGTTCGATCAGCCCCAGCATTTT
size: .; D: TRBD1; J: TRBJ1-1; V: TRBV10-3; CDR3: CAIRGGDRGVTEAFF; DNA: TGTGCCATCAGGGGCGGAGACAGGGGAGTCACTGAAGCTTTCTTT
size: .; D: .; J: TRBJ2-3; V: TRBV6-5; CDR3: CASSYWGRGTDTQYF; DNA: TGTGCCAGCAGTTACTGGGGCAGGGGCACAGATACGCAGTATTTT
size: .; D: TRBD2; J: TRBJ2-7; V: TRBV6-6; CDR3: CASSYRLAGLSYEQYF; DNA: TGTGCCAGCAGTTACCGACTAGCGGGGCTCTCCTACGAGCAGTACTTC
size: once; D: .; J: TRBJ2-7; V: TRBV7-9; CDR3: CASSSLDRLEQYF; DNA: TGTGCCAGCAGCTCCCTCGATCGACTCGAGCAGTACTTC
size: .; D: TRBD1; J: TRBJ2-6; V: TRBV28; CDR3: CASTPGQISGANVLTF; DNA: TGTGCCAGCACTCCGGGACAGATCTCTGGGGCCAACGTCCTGACTTTC
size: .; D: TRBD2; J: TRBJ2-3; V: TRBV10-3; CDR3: CAIGALAGGNTDTQYF; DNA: TGTGCCATCGGTGCCCTAGCGGGAGGTAACACAGATACGCAGTATTTT
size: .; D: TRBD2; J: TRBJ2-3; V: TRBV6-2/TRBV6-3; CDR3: CASSYGVLAGGPYSTDTQYF; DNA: TGTGCCAGCAGTTACGGCGTGCTAGCGGGAGGCCCATATAGCACAGATACGCAGTATTTT
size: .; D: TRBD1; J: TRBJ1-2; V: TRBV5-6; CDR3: CASSPDRGSGYTF; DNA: TGTGCCAGCAGCCCCGACAGGGGTAGTGGCTACACCTTC
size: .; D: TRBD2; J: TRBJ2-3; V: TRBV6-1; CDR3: CASSDTSGGSPDTQYF; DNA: TGTGCCAGCAGTGACACTAGCGGGGGGAGTCCAGATACGCAGTATTTT
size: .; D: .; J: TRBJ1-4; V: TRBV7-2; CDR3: CASSFFRATNEKLFF; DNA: TGTGCCAGCAGCTTTTTTCGAGCAACTAATGAAAAACTGTTTTTT
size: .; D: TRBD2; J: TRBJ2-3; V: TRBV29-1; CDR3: CSVVTSGRTAGTQYF; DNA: TGCAGCGTTGTGACTAGCGGGAGGACCGCAGGAACGCAGTATTTT
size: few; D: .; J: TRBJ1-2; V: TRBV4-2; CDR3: CASSRDTGFYFNYGYTF; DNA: TGTGCCAGCAGCCGAGACACAGGGTTCTACTTTAACTATGGCTACACCTTC
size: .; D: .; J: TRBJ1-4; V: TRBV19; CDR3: CASRREINEKLFF; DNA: TGTGCCAGTAGAAGAGAGATTAATGAAAAACTGTTTTTT
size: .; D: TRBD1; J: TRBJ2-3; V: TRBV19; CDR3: CASSRTGGTDTQYF; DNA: TGTGCCAGTAGTAGGACAGGGGGCACAGATACGCAGTATTTT
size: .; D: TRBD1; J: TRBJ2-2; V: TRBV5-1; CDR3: CASARTGTITGELFF; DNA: TGCGCCAGCGCCCGGACAGGGACCATCACCGGGGAGCTGTTTTTT
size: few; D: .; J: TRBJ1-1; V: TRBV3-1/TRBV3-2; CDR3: CASSQDRDRLGFF; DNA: TGTGCCAGCAGCCAAGATCGGGATAGGTTAGGTTTCTTT
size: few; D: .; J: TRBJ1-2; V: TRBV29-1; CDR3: CSVGLGDLNYGYTF; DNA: TGCAGCGTCGGCTTGGGCGACCTTAACTATGGCTACACCTTC
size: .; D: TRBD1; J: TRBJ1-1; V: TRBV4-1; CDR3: CASSLRDRENTEAFF; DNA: TGCGCCAGCAGCCTTCGGGACAGGGAGAACACTGAAGCTTTCTTT
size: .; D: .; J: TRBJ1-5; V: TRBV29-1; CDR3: CSVEVAGGVNQPQHF; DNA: TGCAGCGTTGAAGTTGCGGGAGGGGTCAATCAGCCCCAGCATTTT
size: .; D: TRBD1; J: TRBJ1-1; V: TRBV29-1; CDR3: CSVTLWTGAGIAFF; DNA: TGCAGCGTTACCTTGTGGACAGGGGCTGGCATCGCTTTCTTT
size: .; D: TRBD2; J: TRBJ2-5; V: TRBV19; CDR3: CASNHGRAEETQYF; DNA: TGTGCCAGTAATCACGGGAGGGCCGAAGAGACCCAGTACTTC
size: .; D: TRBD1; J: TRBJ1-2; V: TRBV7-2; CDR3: CASSTGQNYGYTF; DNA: TGTGCCAGCAGCACGGGACAGAACTATGGCTACACCTTC
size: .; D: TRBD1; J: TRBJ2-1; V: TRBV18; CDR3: CASSRTGSSYNEQFF; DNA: TGTGCCAGCTCTCGGACAGGGAGCTCCTACAATGAGCAGTTCTTC
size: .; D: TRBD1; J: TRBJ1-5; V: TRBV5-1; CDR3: CASRGGTGYNQPQHF; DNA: TGCGCCAGCAGGGGAGGGACAGGGTATAATCAGCCCCAGCATTTT
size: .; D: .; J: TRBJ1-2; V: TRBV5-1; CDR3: CASSGGRWEGYGYTF; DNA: TGCGCCAGCAGCGGAGGACGGTGGGAGGGCTATGGCTACACCTTC
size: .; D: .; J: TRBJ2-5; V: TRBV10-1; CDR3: CASNSEYQETQYF; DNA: TGCGCCAGCAACTCTGAGTACCAAGAGACCCAGTACTTC
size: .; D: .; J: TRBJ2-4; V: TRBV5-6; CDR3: CASSLKGWRADKSKNIQYF; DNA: TGTGCCAGCAGCTTGAAAGGGTGGCGGGCCGACAAGTCCAAAAACATTCAGTACTTC
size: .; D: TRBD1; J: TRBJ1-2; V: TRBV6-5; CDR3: CASRDRGQDHYGYTF; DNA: TGTGCCAGCAGGGACAGGGGGCAAGACCACTATGGCTACACCTTC
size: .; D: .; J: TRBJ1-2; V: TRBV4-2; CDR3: CASSQDRTSPNYGYTF; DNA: TGTGCCAGCAGCCAAGATCGCACTTCACCTAACTATGGCTACACCTTC
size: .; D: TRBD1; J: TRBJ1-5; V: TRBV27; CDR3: CASSTRTGARNQPQHF; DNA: TGTGCCAGCAGTACGCGGACAGGGGCCCGCAATCAGCCCCAGCATTTT
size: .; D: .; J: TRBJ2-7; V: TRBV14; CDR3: CASSQDGLGIYEQYF; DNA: TGTGCCAGCAGCCAAGATGGACTGGGGATCTACGAGCAGTACTTC